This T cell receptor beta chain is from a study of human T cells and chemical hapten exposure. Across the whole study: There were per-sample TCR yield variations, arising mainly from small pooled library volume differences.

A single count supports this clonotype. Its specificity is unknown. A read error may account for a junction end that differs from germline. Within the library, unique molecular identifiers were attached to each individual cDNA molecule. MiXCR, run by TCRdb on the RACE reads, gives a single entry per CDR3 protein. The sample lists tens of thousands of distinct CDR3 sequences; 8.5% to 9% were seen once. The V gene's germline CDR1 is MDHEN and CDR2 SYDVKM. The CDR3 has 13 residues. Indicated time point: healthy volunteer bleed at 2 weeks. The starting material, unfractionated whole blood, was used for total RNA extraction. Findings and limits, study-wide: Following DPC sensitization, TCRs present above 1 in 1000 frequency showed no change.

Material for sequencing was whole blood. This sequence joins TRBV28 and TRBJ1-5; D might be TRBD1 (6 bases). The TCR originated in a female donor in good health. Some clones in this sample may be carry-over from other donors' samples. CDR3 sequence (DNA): TGTGTCAGCAGCACACCAGGGGCGCAGCCCCAGCATTTT. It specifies CVSSTPGAQPQHF.